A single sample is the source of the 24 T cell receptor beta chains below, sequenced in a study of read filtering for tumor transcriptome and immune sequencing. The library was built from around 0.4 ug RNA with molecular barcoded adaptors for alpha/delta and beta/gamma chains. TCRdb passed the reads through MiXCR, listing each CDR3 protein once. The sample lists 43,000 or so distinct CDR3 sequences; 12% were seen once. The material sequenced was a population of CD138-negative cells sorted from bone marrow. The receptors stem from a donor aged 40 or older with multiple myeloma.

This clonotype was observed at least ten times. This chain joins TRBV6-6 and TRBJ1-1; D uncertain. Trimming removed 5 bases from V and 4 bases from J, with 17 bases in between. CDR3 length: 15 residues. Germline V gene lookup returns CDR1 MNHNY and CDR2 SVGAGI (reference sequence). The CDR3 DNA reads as TGTGCCAGCAGTCCGCCTTTCGTGAGCGGCACTGAAGCTTTCTTT. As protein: CASSPPFVSGTEAFF.

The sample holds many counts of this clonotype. As DNA, the CDR3 is TGTGCCAGCAGCCTAGGGACGGGTTATCAGCCCCAGCATTTT. Its translation: CASSLGTGYQPQHF. The rearrangement links TRBV11-2 to TRBJ1-5; maybe TRBD1 (5 bases). This CDR3 region has 14 residues. Trimming cost V 5 bases and J 5 bases, with 13 bases left between them. CDR1 is SGHAT, CDR2 FQNNGV, per germline.

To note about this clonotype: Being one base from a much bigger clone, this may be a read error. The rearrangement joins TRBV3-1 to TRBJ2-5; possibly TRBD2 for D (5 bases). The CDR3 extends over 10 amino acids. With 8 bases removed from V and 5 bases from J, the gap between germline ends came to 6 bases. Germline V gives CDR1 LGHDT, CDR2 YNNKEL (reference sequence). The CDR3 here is CASRGETQYF. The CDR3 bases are TGTGCCAGCCGCGGGGAGACCCAGTACTTC.

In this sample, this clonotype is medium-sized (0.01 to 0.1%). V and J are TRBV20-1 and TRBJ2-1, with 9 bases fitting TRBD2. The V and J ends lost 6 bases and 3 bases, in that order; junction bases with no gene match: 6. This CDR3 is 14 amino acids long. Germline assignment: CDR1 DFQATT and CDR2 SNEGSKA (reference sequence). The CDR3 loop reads CSAPLAGSYNEQFF. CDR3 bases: TGCAGTGCCCCCCTAGCGGGGAGCTACAATGAGCAGTTCTTC.

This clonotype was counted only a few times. The CDR3 loop reads CASRAGSTDTQYF. In nucleotides, the CDR3 is TGTGCCAGCAGGGCAGGTAGCACAGATACGCAGTATTTT. The chain has TRBV7-9 and TRBJ2-3; D uncertain. Trimming stripped 6 bases from V and 0 bases from J, with 7 bases between. This CDR3 contains 13 residues. Germline loops: CDR1 SEHNR, CDR2 FQNEAQ (reference sequence).

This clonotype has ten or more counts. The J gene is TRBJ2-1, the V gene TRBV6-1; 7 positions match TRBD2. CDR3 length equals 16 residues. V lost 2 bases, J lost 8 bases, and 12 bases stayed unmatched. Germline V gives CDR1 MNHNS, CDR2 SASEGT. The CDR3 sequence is CASSEFAGDFYDEQFF. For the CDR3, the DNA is TGTGCCAGCAGTGAATTTGCGGGAGATTTTTATGATGAGCAGTTCTTC.

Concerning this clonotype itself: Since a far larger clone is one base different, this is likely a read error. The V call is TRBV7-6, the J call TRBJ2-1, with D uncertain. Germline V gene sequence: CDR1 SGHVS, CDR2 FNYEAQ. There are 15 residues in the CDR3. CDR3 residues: CASSLTLDSYSEQFF. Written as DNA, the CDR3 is TGTGCTAGCAGCTTAACCCTTGACTCCTACAGTGAGCAGTTCTTC.

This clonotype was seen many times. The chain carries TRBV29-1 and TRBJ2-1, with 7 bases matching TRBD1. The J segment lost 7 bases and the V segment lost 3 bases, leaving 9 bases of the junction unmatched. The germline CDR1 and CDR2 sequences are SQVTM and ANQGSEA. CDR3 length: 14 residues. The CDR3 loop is CSVEVTGSRNEQFF. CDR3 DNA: TGCAGCGTTGAGGTGACAGGGAGTAGGAATGAGCAGTTCTTC.

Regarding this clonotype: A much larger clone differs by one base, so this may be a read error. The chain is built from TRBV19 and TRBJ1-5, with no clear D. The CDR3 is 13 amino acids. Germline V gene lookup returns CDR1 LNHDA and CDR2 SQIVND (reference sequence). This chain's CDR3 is CASTGRRNQPQRF. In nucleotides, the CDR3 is TGTGCCAGTACCGGGCGTCGCAATCAGCCCCAGCGTTTT.

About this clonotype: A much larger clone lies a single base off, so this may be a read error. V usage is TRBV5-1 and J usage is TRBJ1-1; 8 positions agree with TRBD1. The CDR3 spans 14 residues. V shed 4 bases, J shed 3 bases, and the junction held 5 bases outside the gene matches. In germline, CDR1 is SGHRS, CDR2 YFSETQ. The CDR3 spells CASSLIQGDTEAFF. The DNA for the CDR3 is TGCGCCAGCAGCCTAATACAGGGGGACACTGAAGCTTTCTTT.

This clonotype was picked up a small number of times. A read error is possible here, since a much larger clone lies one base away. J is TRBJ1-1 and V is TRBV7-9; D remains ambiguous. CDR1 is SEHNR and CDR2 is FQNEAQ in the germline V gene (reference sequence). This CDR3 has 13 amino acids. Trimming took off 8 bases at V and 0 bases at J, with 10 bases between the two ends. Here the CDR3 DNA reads TGTGCCAGCGGCCCACAGCTGAACACTGAAGCTTTCTTT. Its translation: CASGPQLNTEAFF.

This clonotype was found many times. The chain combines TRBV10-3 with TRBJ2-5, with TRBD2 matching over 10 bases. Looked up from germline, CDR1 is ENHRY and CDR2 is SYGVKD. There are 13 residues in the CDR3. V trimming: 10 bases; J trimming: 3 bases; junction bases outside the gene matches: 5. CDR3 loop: CATGLAAKETQYF. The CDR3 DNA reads TGTGCCACCGGACTAGCGGCAAAAGAGACCCAGTACTTC.

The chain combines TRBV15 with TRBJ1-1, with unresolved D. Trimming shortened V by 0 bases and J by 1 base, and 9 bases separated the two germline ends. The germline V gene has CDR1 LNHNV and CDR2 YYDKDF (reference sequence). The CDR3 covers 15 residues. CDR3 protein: CATSRDSAQNTEAFF. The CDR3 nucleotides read TGTGCCACCAGCAGAGATTCGGCCCAGAACACTGAAGCTTTCTTT.

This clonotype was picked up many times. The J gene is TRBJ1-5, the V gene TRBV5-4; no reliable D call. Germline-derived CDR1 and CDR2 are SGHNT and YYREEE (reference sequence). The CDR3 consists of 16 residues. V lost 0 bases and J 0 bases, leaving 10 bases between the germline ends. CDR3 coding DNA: TGTGCCAGCAGCTTGGACCTTCCAAATAGCAATCAGCCCCAGCATTTT. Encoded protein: CASSLDLPNSNQPQHF.

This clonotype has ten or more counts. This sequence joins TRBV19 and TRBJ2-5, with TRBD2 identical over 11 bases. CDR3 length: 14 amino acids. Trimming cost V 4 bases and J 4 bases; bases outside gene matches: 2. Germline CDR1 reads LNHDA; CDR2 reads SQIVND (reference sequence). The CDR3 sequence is CASSNLAGGETQYF. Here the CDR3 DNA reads TGTGCCAGTAGTAACCTAGCGGGAGGAGAGACCCAGTACTTC.

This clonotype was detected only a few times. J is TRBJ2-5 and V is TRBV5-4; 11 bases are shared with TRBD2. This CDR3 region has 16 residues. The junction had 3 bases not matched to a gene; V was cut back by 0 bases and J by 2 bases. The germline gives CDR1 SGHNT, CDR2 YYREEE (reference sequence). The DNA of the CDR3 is TGTGCCAGCAGCTTGGGAGGGACTAGCGGTCAAGAGACCCAGTACTTC. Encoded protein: CASSLGGTSGQETQYF.

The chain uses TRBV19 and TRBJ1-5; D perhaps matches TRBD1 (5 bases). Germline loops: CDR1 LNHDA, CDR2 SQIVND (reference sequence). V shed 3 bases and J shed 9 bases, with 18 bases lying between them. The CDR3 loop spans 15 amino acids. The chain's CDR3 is CASSMTPPSQGPQHF. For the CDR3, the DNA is TGTGCCAGTAGTATGACCCCCCCCAGCCAGGGGCCCCAGCATTTT.

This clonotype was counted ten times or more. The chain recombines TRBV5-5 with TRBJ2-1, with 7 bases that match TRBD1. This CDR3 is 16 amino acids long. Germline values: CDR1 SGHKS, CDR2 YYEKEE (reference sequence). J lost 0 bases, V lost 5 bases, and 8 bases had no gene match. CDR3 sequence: CASRAGAGGSYNEQFF. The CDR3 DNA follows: TGTGCCAGCAGGGCCGGTGCAGGGGGCTCCTACAATGAGCAGTTCTTC.

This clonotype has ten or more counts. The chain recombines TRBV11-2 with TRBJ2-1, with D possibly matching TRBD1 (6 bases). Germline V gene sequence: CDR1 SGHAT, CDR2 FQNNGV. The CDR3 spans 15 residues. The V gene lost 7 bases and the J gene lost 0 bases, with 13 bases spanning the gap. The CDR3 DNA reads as TGTGCCAGCACCACAGGGCCGGACTCCTACAATGAGCAGTTCTTC. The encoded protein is CASTTGPDSYNEQFF.

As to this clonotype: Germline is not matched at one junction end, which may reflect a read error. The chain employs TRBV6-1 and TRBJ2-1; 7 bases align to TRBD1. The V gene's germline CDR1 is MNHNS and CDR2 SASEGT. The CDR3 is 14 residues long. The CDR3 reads CASRAEGAINERFF. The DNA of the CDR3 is TGTGCCAGTAGGGCCGAGGGGGCGATTAATGAGCGGTTCTTC.

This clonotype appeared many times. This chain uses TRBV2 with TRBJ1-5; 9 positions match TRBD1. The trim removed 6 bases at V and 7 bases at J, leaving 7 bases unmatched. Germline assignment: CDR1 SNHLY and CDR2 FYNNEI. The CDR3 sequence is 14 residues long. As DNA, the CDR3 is TGTGCCAGCAGCGATACAGGGGGCCGGCAGCCCCAGCATTTT. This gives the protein CASSDTGGRQPQHF.

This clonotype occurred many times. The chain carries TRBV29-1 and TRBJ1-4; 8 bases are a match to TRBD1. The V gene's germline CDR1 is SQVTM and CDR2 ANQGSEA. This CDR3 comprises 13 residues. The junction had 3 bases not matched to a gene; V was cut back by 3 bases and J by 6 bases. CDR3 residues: CSVESGGDEKLFF. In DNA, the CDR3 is TGCAGCGTTGAGTCAGGGGGCGATGAAAAACTGTTTTTT.

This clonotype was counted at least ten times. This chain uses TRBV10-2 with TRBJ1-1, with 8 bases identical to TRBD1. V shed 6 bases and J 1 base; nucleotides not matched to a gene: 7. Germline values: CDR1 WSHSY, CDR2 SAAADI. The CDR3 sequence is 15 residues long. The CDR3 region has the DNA TGCGCCAGCAGGGACAGGGTTAGTTCGAACACTGAAGCTTTCTTT. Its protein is CASRDRVSSNTEAFF.

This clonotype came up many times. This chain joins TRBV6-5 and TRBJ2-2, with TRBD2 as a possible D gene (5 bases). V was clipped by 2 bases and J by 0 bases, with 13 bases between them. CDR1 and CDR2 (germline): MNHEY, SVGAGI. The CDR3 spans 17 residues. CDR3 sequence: CASSYGRRGTNTGELFF. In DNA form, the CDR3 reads TGTGCCAGCAGTTACGGTCGGAGAGGGACGAACACCGGGGAGCTGTTTTTT.